This T cell receptor beta chain was recorded in a study of blood T cell repertoires in COVID-19. About the study: The origin of the acute and convalescent COVID-19 samples was the United States, Italy and Spain. In each case, the material was cDNA or gDNA derived from T cells, B-cell-depleted T cells, or PBMCs.

Original handling: Amplification of reference gene primers provided the estimated nucleated cell counts. Sequenced by immunoSEQ multiplex PCR; TCRdb stores in-frame clones only, minus some. The V and J calls and clone size come from that table; D and trimming were worked out from the DNA. The sample lists about 40,000 clones, about nine tenths occurring once. Per germline, CDR1 SGHRS and CDR2 YFSETQ. The V and J ends lost 2 bases and 2 bases respectively, with 7 bases between them. The CDR3 contains 13 residues. The TCR was taken from a human donor in a cohort sampled during active COVID-19. The chain has TRBV5-1 and TRBJ2-5; D unclear. The sequenced material came from peripheral blood. The CDR3 protein is CASSFYPQETQYF. CDR3 DNA sequence: TGCGCCAGCAGCTTTTATCCTCAAGAGACCCAGTACTTC.